These T cell receptor beta chains were read from a single sample in a study of T cells after yellow fever vaccination. A single record per CDR3 protein comes from TCRdb applying MiXCR to the 5' RACE reads. The sample records fewer than 150,000 distinct CDR3 sequences, approximately 7.1% being singletons. Sequencing used CD4+ T cells sorted from PBMCs, obtained roughly 47 days after the first yellow fever vaccination. Source of these receptors: a man aged 18 to 30 who received the YFV17D yellow fever vaccine. Each CDR3 is given with its conserved first and last residue. The D gene is left open where the match is weak. Clone size is shown for a subset of rows, as once, few, many or a class of expanded clone.

>TRBJ2-5|TRBV5-5|.|many|13
TGTGCCAGCAGCTCCCCGGGGTCCGAGACCCAGTACTTC
CASSSPGSETQYF
>TRBJ2-5|TRBV5-1|.|many|18
TGCGCCAGCAGCTTGGCCTCTGATATGAACCTTTACCAAGAGACCCAGTACTTC
CASSLASDMNLYQETQYF
>TRBJ1-2|TRBV15|.|many|17
TGTGCCACCAGCAGGTCGGGAGCACGGGGAGCTAACTATGGCTACACCTTC
CATSRSGARGANYGYTF
>TRBJ2-4|TRBV5-1|TRBD2|many|19
TGCGCCAGCAGCTTGGCCGTCGGACTAGCGATCGACCGCAAAAACATTCAGTACTTC
CASSLAVGLAIDRKNIQYF
>TRBJ2-5|TRBV12-3/TRBV12-4|.|many|17
TGTGCCAGCAGTTTCCGCCCGGGGTCCACCGATGGGGAGACCCAGTACTTC
CASSFRPGSTDGETQYF
>TRBJ1-2|TRBV28|.|many|14
TGTGCCAGCAGTTTGTCCGGGTTGAGGGTTGGCTACACCTTC
CASSLSGLRVGYTF
>TRBJ2-5|TRBV7-2|TRBD2|many|12
TGTGCCAGCACAATGGGGGGGGAGACCCAGTACTTC
CASTMGGETQYF
>TRBJ2-7|TRBV3-1|.|many|15
TGTGCCAGCAGCCAGAGGCAGGGGAACGACGACGAGCAGTACTTC
CASSQRQGNDDEQYF
>TRBJ1-3|TRBV7-2|.|.|17
TGTGCCAGCAGCTTAAGAATATCGGGGCCCGGTGGAAACACCATATATTTT
CASSLRISGPGGNTIYF
>TRBJ2-7|TRBV7-9|.|many|13
TGTGCCAGCAGCGTTATGGAGGGCGGAGAGCAGTACTTC
CASSVMEGGEQYF
>TRBJ2-7|TRBV7-2|.|few|13
TGTGCCAGCAACTCGGGGATCCTACTCGAGCAGTACTTC
CASNSGILLEQYF
>TRBJ2-2|TRBV15|.|many|15
TGTGCCACCAGCGGCCCTTGGCGGAACACCGGGGAGCTGTTTTTT
CATSGPWRNTGELFF
>TRBJ2-5|TRBV12-3/TRBV12-4|.|many|12
TGTGCCAGCAGTCCCTTAGCGGAGACCCAGTACTTC
CASSPLAETQYF
>TRBJ2-7|TRBV7-2|.|many|15
TGTGCCAGCAGCCTCATGCTCGGGCCAGGCTACGAGCAGTACTTC
CASSLMLGPGYEQYF
>TRBJ2-2|TRBV20-1|TRBD1|many|15
TGCAGTGCTAGAAGGTGGCAGGGGGACACCGGGGAGCTGTTTTTT
CSARRWQGDTGELFF
>TRBJ2-1|TRBV7-2|TRBD2|many|15
TGTGCCAGCAGCGTTAGCGGGAACTCCTACAATGAGCAGTTCTTC
CASSVSGNSYNEQFF
>TRBJ2-3|TRBV10-3|TRBD2|many|13
TGTGCCGCCGGGACTAGCGGCACAGATACGCAGTATTTT
CAAGTSGTDTQYF
>TRBJ2-3|TRBV7-2|.|many|13
TGTGCCAGCAGCCCTCGTCGCACAGATACGCAGTATTTT
CASSPRRTDTQYF
>TRBJ2-3|TRBV5-4|.|many|12
TGTGCCAGCAGCTCATGGGCAGATACGCAGTATTTT
CASSSWADTQYF
>TRBJ1-2|TRBV3-1|.|many|14
TGTGCCAGCAGCCAAGACAGTCTTTATAGCGGCTACACCTTC
CASSQDSLYSGYTF
>TRBJ2-3|TRBV9|TRBD2|many|16
TGTGCCAGCAGCGCTCGGATTAGCGGGGGGGCAGATACGCAGTATTTT
CASSARISGGADTQYF
>TRBJ2-7|TRBV20-1|.|many|14
TGCAGTGCTAGTCTCCCGGGGTCTACCTACGAGCAGTACTTC
CSASLPGSTYEQYF
>TRBJ2-1|TRBV5-1|TRBD2|many|15
TGCGCCAGCAGCTTCCAGCGGGGGAGCGACAATGAGCAGTTCTTC
CASSFQRGSDNEQFF
>TRBJ2-1|TRBV5-4|.|many|14
TGTGCCAGCAGCTTTCGCGGGGGCAAGGATGAGCAGTTCTTC
CASSFRGGKDEQFF
>TRBJ1-5|TRBV27|.|many|14
TGTGCCAGCAGTCCGCAGGCTAGCAATCAGCCCCAGCATTTT
CASSPQASNQPQHF
>TRBJ2-2|TRBV10-1|.|many|15
TGCGCCAGCAGTGAAAGGGACTCCAACACCGGGGAGCTGTTTTTT
CASSERDSNTGELFF
>TRBJ2-1|TRBV7-3|TRBD2|many|14
TGTGCCAGCAGCTTACTAGCGGCGAGCAATGAGCAGTTCTTC
CASSLLAASNEQFF
>TRBJ2-1|TRBV9|.|many|16
TGTGCCAGCAGCGTAGCTCACGAGAGCTCCTACAATGAGCAGTTCTTC
CASSVAHESSYNEQFF
>TRBJ2-7|TRBV7-2|TRBD1|many|16
TGTGCCAGCAGCTTGCAGGCTGCGCGACAGGGCTACGAGCAGTACTTC
CASSLQAARQGYEQYF
>TRBJ1-2|TRBV3-1|.|many|14
TGTGCCAGCAGCTGGAATGACGGATCCTATGGCTACACCTTC
CASSWNDGSYGYTF
>TRBJ1-3|TRBV7-2|.|many|13
TGTGCCAGCAGCTTAGGACAGCCAAACACCATATATTTT
CASSLGQPNTIYF
>TRBJ2-3|TRBV7-2|TRBD1|many|15
TGTGCCAGCAGCCCAACCGGGACAGGGGCAGATACGCAGTATTTT
CASSPTGTGADTQYF
>TRBJ1-1|TRBV7-9|.|.|14
TGTGCCAGCATCCAAACGGGGTTAGGCAGGGAAGCTTTCTTT
CASIQTGLGREAFF
>TRBJ2-5|TRBV5-1|.|many|15
TGCGCCAGCAGCCACAGGACAGTTTCTTCAGAGACCCAGTACTTC
CASSHRTVSSETQYF
>TRBJ2-2|TRBV7-2|.|.|15
TGTGCCAGCAGCTCCCCGAAGGGATACACCGGGGAGCTGTTTTTT
CASSSPKGYTGELFF
>TRBJ2-1|TRBV5-1|.|many|14
TGCGCCAGCGGGGCGCCCCCCTCCTACAATGAGCAGTTCTTC
CASGAPPSYNEQFF
>TRBJ2-1|TRBV11-2|TRBD1|many|16
TGTGCCAGCAGCCCCCTTCCGGGACAGGGTTACAATGAGCAGTTCTTC
CASSPLPGQGYNEQFF
>TRBJ1-1|TRBV6-1|.|few|13
TGTGCCAGCAGTGGTGACAGGAACACTGAAGCTTTCTTT
CASSGDRNTEAFF
>TRBJ1-2|TRBV7-9|.|many|13
TGTGCCAGCAGCTTAAGGGATTACTATGGCTACACCTTC
CASSLRDYYGYTF
>TRBJ1-1|TRBV7-9|.|many|14
TGTGCCAGCAGCCTTGGGGACGTGAACACTGAAGCTTTCTTT
CASSLGDVNTEAFF
>TRBJ1-1|TRBV7-2|.|many|15
TGTGCCAGCAGCTTAGTGCCGGAGGTCAACACTGAAGCTTTCTTT
CASSLVPEVNTEAFF
>TRBJ2-5|TRBV5-8|.|few|12
TGTGCCAGCAGCTTGGAAGCCGGGACCCAGTACTTC
CASSLEAGTQYF
>TRBJ2-1|TRBV6-1|.|many|15
TGTGCCAGCAGCCCCAGGGATCTTACCTACAATGAGCAGTTCTTC
CASSPRDLTYNEQFF
>TRBJ2-4|TRBV5-1|TRBD1|many|16
TGCGCCAGCAGCTTGGGCAGGGGGACATCCCAGGACATTCAGTACTTC
CASSLGRGTSQDIQYF